This TCR beta chain was recorded in a study of cytomegalovirus exposure and HLA in healthy donors. The length of the CDR3 is 16 residues. V shed 5 bases and J shed 0 bases, with 14 bases lying between them. From germline, CDR1 is MDHEN and CDR2 SYDVKM. The PCR ran on 60 Vbeta and 13 Jbeta primers. Original analysis: Unique TCR beta chains totaled 65 million to 95 million in a later count, with approximately 11 million of them shared. Clones were read by immunoSEQ multiplex PCR, and TCRdb kept only the in-frame ones, dropping some. D and trimming come from the DNA, and the V and J calls and clone size come from that table. The sample gives roughly 110,000 clones, about 70% of which show up once; 0.85% to 0.9% is in the top ten.

Sequencing used PBMCs. The origin of this receptor is a woman younger than 45 in good health and CMV-seronegative. The chain uses TRBV28 and TRBJ1-5, with D possibly being TRBD1 (5 bases). The CDR3 sequence: CASSTSTVYSNQPQHF. The CDR3 nucleotides are TGTGCCAGCAGTACCTCGACAGTATATAGCAATCAGCCCCAGCATTTT.